The source of this T cell receptor (beta chain) is a study of shared clonotypes between healthy human individuals. Looking at the study overall: Donors had three CD4 naive, three CD4 memory, two CD8 naive and one CD8 memory plate apiece.

This clone appeared once. Libraries were prepared by immunoSEQ multiplex PCR; TCRdb keeps only in-frame clonotypes and omits some of them. The table includes 2 million to 2.5 million clones, approximately 90% detected once. This clonotype was obtained from a man aged 18-30 years in good health. Some clones in this sample may be carry-over from other donors' samples. The sample comprised naive CD4+ T cells from PBMCs. Subset meaning: CD45RA+ positively selected.

CDR3 sequence: CSASGLDEQFF. The CDR3 coding sequence is TGCAGTGCCTCCGGCCTGGATGAGCAGTTCTTC. V gene TRBV20-1 combines with J gene TRBJ2-1, with D unresolved. In germline, CDR1 is DFQATT, CDR2 SNEGSKA (reference sequence). The CDR3 contains 11 residues. V lost 6 bases and J lost 8, with 11 bases in between.